This T cell receptor beta chain was obtained from a study of T cells after posttransplantation cyclophosphamide. The table came from immunoSEQ multiplex PCR; TCRdb's copy has only in-frame clones and leaves some out. The sample holds more than 50,000 clones; about 86% are singletons and the top ten take about 3%. Turning to this clone: Antigen specificity is unknown.

Study results and caveats: After PTCy, TRB diversity resembled that of CNI/methotrexate controls.

CDR1 SGHVS and CDR2 FQNEAQ come from the germline V gene. Trimming removed 1 base at V and 2 bases at J, with 12 bases between. The CDR3 loop spans 16 amino acids. The TCR comes from a man younger than 45 with a blood cancer, CMV-positive, and with a related stem cell donor. The sequencing input was PBMCs. The chain joins TRBV7-8 to TRBJ1-3; a weak D match, TRBD1 (6 bases). CDR3 nucleotides: TGTGCCAGCAGCTTAGATCCCCCAGGGGCTGGAAACACCATATATTTT. It codes for CASSLDPPGAGNTIYF.